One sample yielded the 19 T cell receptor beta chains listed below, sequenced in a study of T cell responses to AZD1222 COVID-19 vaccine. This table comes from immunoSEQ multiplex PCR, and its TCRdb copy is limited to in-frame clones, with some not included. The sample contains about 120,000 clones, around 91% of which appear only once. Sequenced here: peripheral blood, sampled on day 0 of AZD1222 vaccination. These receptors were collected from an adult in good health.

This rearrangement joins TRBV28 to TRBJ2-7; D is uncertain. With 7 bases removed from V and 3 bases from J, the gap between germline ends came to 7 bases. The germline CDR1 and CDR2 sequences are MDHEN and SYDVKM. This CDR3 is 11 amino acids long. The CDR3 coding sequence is TGTGCCAGCAAAAGGGTCTACGAGCAGTACTTC. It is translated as CASKRVYEQYF. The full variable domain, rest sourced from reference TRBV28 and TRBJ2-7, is DVKVTQSSRYLVKRTGEKVFLECVQDMDHENMFWYRQDPGLGLRLIYFSYDVKMKEKGDIPEGYSVSREKKERFSLILESASTNQTSMYLCASKRVYEQYFGPGTRLTVT.

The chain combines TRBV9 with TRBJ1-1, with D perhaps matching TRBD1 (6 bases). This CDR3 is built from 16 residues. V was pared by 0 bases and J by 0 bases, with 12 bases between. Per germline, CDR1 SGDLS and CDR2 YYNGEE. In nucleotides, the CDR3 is TGTGCCAGCAGCGTAGGGCAGGGGAAGATGAACACTGAAGCTTTCTTT. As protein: CASSVGQGKMNTEAFF. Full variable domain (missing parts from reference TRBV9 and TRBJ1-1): DSGVTQTPKHLITATGQRVTLRCSPRSGDLSVYWYQQSLDQGLQFLIQYYNGEERAKGNILERFSAQQFPDLHSELNLSSLELGDSALYFCASSVGQGKMNTEAFFGQGTRLTVV.

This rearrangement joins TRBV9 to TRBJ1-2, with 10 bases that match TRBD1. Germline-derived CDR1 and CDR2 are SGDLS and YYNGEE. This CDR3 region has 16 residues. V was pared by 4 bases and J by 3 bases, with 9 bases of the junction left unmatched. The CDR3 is CASSYSTGGEDYGYTF. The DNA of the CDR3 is TGTGCCAGCAGCTACTCGACAGGGGGCGAGGACTATGGCTACACCTTC.

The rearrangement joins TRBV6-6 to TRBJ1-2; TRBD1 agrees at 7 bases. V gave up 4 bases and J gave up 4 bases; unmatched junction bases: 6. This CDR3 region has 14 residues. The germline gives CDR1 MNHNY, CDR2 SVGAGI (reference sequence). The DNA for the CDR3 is TGTGCCAGCAGTTTCCGAAGGGACAGCTATGGCTACACCTTC. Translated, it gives CASSFRRDSYGYTF.

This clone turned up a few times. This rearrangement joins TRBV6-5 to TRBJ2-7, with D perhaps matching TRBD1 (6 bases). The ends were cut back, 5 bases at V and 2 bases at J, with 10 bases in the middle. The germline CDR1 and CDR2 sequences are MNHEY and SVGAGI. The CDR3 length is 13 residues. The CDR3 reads CASSLRGTYEQYF. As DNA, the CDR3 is TGTGCCAGCAGTCTCAGGGGAACCTACGAGCAGTACTTC.

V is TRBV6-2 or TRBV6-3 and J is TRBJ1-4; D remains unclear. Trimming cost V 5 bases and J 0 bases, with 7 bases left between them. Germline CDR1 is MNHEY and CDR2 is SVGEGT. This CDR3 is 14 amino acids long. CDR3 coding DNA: TGTGCCAGCAGTCGATGGGCAACTAATGAAAAACTGTTTTTT. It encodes CASSRWATNEKLFF.

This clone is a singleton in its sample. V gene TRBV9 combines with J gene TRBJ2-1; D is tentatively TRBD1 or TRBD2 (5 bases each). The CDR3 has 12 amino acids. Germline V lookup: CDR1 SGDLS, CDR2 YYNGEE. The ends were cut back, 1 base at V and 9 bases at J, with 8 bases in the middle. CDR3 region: CASSVPGTEQFF. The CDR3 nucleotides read TGTGCCAGCAGCGTACCAGGGACTGAGCAGTTCTTC.

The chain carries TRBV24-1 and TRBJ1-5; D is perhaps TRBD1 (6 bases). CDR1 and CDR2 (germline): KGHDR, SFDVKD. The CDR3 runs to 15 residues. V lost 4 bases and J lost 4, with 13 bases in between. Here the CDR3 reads CATSDSGRGNQPQHF. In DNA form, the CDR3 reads TGTGCCACCAGTGACTCTGGGAGGGGGAATCAGCCCCAGCATTTT.

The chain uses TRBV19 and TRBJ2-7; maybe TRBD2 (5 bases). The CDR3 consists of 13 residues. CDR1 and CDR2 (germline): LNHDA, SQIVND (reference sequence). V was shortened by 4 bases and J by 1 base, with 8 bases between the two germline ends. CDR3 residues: CASSTLGSYEQYF. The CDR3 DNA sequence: TGTGCCAGTAGTACACTAGGGTCCTACGAGCAGTACTTC.

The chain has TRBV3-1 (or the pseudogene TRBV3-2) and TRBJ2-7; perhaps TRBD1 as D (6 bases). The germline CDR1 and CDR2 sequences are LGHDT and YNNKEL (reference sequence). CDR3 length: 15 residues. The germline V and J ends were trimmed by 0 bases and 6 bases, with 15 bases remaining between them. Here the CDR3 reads CASSQERSGDPEQYF. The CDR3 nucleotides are TGTGCCAGCAGCCAAGAGCGATCAGGGGATCCCGAGCAGTACTTC.

The CDR3: CASSSNRGAGNTIYF. The CDR3 DNA reads TGTGCCAGCAGCTCGAACAGGGGGGCTGGAAACACCATATATTTT. The chain links TRBV9 to TRBJ1-3; 8 nucleotides agree with TRBD1. Per germline, CDR1 SGDLS and CDR2 YYNGEE. The CDR3 covers 15 residues. The J segment lost 2 bases and the V segment lost 4 bases, leaving 5 bases of the junction unmatched.

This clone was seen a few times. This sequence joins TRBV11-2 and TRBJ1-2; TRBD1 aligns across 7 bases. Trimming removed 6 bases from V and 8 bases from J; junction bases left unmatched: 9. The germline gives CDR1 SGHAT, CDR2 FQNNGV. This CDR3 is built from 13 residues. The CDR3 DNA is TGTGCCAGCAGTTACGACAGGGTTGGCGGCTACACCTTC. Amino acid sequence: CASSYDRVGGYTF. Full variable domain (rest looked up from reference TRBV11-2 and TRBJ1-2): EAGVAQSPRYKIIEKRQSVAFWCNPISGHATLYWYQQILGQGPKLLIQFQNNGVVDDSQLPKDRFSAERLKGVDSTLKIQPAKLEDSAVYLCASSYDRVGGYTFGSGTRLTVV.

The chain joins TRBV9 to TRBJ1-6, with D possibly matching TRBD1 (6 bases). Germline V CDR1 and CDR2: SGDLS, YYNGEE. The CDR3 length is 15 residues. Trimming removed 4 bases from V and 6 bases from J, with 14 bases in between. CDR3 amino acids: CASSPRGQPNSPLHF. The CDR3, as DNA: TGTGCCAGCAGCCCTCGAGGACAGCCTAATTCACCCCTCCACTTT. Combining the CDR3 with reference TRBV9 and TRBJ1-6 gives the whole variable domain DSGVTQTPKHLITATGQRVTLRCSPRSGDLSVYWYQQSLDQGLQFLIQYYNGEERAKGNILERFSAQQFPDLHSELNLSSLELGDSALYFCASSPRGQPNSPLHFGNGTRLTVT.

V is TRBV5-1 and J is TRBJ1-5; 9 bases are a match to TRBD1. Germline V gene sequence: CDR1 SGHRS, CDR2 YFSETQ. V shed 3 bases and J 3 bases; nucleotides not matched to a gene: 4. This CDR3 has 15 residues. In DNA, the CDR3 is TGCGCCAGCAGCTCCGGGACAGGGATCAATCAGCCCCAGCATTTT. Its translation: CASSSGTGINQPQHF.

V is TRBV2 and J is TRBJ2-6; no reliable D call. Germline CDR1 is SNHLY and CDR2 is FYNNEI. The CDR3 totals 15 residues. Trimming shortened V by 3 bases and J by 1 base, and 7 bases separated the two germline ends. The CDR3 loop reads CASSDVISGANVLTF. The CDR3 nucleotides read TGTGCCAGCAGTGATGTGATATCTGGGGCCAACGTCCTGACTTTC.

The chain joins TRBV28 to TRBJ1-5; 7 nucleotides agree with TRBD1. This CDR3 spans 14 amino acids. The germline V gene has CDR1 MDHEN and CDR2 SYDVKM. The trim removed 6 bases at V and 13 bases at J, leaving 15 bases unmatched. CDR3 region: CASRDSPHRGPQHF. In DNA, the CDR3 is TGTGCCAGCAGAGATTCCCCCCACAGGGGACCACAGCATTTT.

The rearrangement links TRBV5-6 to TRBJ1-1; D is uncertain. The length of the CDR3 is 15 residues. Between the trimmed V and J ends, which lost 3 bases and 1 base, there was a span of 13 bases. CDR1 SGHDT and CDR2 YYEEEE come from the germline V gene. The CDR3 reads CASSSKNLGNTEAFF. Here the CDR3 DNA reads TGTGCCAGCAGCTCGAAAAACCTGGGGAACACTGAAGCTTTCTTT.

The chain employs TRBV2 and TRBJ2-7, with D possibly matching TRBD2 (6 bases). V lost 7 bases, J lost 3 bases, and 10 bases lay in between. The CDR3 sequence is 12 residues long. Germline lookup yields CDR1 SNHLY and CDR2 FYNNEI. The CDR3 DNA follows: TGTGCCAGCACCGGGAGTAACTACGAGCAGTACTTC. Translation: CASTGSNYEQYF.

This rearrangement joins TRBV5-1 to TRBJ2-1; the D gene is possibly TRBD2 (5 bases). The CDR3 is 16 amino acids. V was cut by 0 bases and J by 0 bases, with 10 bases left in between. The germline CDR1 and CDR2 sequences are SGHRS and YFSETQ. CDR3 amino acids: CASSLAHTSSYNEQFF. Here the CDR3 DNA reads TGCGCCAGCAGCTTGGCCCATACTAGCTCCTACAATGAGCAGTTCTTC.